This T cell receptor beta chain was recorded in a study of T cells in Graves' hyperthyroidism and ophthalmopathy. Study context: Upon initial diagnosis and before any treatment, peripheral blood was collected. General study points: In the analysis, a 13 V-J model separated ophthalmopathy from stable hyperthyroidism.

Amplification of TCR beta CDR3 regions was performed using RNA transcripts as template. Using the HTBI primer set, a first-round RT-PCR was run on the TCR CDR3. TCRdb re-called the multiplex PCR reads with MiXCR, one entry per CDR3 protein. The sample has about 270,000 distinct CDR3 sequences, 20% to 25% seen once. About this clonotype itself: As yet, its antigen is unknown.

This CDR3 region has 15 residues. V shed 6 bases and J 4 bases; nucleotides not matched to a gene: 3. The germline V gene has CDR1 SGHRS and CDR2 YFSETQ. With duration under 3 months, ophthalmopathy was active: Clinical Activity Score at least 3, NOSPECS at least 4. Sequencing was done on a sample of blood. The receptor's source is a man aged 30 to 45 with Graves' ophthalmopathy. This chain uses TRBV5-1 with TRBJ2-2; 13 bases line up with TRBD2. CDR3: CASIRTSGSTGELFF. In DNA, the CDR3 is TGCGCCAGCATCCGGACTAGCGGGAGCACCGGGGAGCTGTTTTTT. Full variable domain (remainder filled in from reference TRBV5-1 and TRBJ2-2): KAGVTQTPRYLIKTRGQQVTLSCSPISGHRSVSWYQQTPGQGLQFLFEYFSETQRNKGNFPGRFSGRQFSNSRSEMNVSTLELGDSALYLCASIRTSGSTGELFFGEGSRLTVL.